This entry lists 20 T cell receptor beta chains sequenced from one sample in a study of CD8 T cells in ankylosing spondylitis. Study results and caveats: Blood from ankylosing spondylitis patients appeared to carry a characteristic roughly 8-variant TCR beta motif.

No antigen is known for these receptors. In TCRdb, the 5' RACE reads were re-called with MiXCR into one record per CDR3 protein. The sample holds about 400,000 distinct CDR3 sequences, approximately 20% seen once. Input material: blood, either unsorted or a sorted T cell fraction (not recorded which). These receptors all come from a male donor with ankylosing spondylitis.

This chain joins TRBV6-1 and TRBJ2-3; D not resolved. CDR1 MNHNS and CDR2 SASEGT come from the germline V gene. The CDR3 has 14 amino acids. Deletions cut 8 bases from V and 0 bases from J, with 12 bases between. CDR3 protein: CASHSESSTDTQYF. In DNA, the CDR3 is TGTGCCAGCCACAGTGAATCTAGCACAGATACGCAGTATTTT.

The CDR3 coding sequence is TGTGCCAGCAGCCCCCGGAGCGGGGTAAGCACAGATACGCAGTATTTT. Protein sequence: CASSPRSGVSTDTQYF. The J gene is TRBJ2-3, the V gene TRBV9; 7 bases match TRBD2. Germline V gene data show CDR1 as SGDLS and CDR2 as YYNGEE. CDR3 size: 16 residues. J was trimmed by 0 bases and V by 4 bases; bases with no gene match: 8.

This chain's CDR3 is CASSRQSRNTGELFF. The CDR3 DNA reads as TGTGCCAGCAGCCGTCAATCACGGAACACCGGGGAGCTGTTTTTT. The V gene is TRBV7-2, the J gene TRBJ2-2; D is unclear. Trimming stripped 5 bases from V and 1 base from J, with 11 bases between. The CDR3 contains 15 residues. Germline V gene sequence: CDR1 SGHTA, CDR2 FQGNSA.

The chain couples TRBV7-2 to TRBJ2-7; D not resolved. In germline, CDR1 is SGHTA, CDR2 FQGNSA. Trimming took 1 base from V and 2 from J, leaving 9 bases between them. The CDR3 extends over 14 amino acids. The CDR3 region is CASSLVPETYEQYF. The CDR3 nucleotides are TGTGCCAGCAGCTTAGTGCCAGAGACCTACGAGCAGTACTTC. The complete variable domain, with remaining parts taken from reference TRBV7-2 and TRBJ2-7, reads GAGVSQSPSNKVTEKGKDVELRCDPISGHTALYWYRQSLGQGLEFLIYFQGNSAPDKSGLPSDRFSAERTGGSVSTLTIQRTQQEDSAVYLCASSLVPETYEQYFGPGTRLTVT.

This chain uses TRBV3-1 with TRBJ1-1; D perhaps matches TRBD1 (5 bases). Trimming cost V 6 bases and J 4 bases, with 12 bases left between them. The CDR3 spans 13 residues. CDR1 LGHDT and CDR2 YNNKEL come from the germline V gene (reference sequence). Here the CDR3 DNA reads TGTGCCAGCAGAGGGGACCTGACCACTGAAGCTTTCTTT. Translating it yields CASRGDLTTEAFF. The whole variable domain, filled in from reference TRBV3-1 and TRBJ1-1, reads DTAVSQTPKYLVTQMGNDKSIKCEQNLGHDTMYWYKQDSKKFLKIMFSYNNKELIINETVPNRFSPKSPDKAHLNLHINSLELGDSAVYFCASRGDLTTEAFFGQGTRLTVV.

CDR3 amino acids: CASSLLTGGRNEQFF. The CDR3 bases are TGCGCCAGCAGTTTGTTAACAGGGGGCAGGAATGAGCAGTTCTTC. This chain uses TRBV5-1 with TRBJ2-1; 9 bases match TRBD1. V dropped 5 bases and J dropped 7; count of bases not matched to a gene: 10. This CDR3 contains 15 residues. CDR1 and CDR2 from the germline V gene are SGHRS and YFSETQ.

The gene calls are TRBV7-8 and TRBJ1-5, with D uncertain. In germline, CDR1 is SGHVS, CDR2 FQNEAQ. CDR3 length: 19 residues. V was pared by 0 bases and J by 5 bases, with 23 bases between. The CDR3 is CASSLAWGYGSSEDQPQHF. CDR3 DNA: TGTGCCAGCAGCTTAGCCTGGGGTTATGGCAGTTCTGAAGATCAGCCCCAGCATTTT.

This clonotype was seen a handful of times. This chain joins TRBV12-3 or TRBV12-4 and TRBJ1-4; 7 bases agree with TRBD1. The length of the CDR3 is 17 residues. Germline trimming cut 3 bases from V and 4 bases from J; bases unmatched to any gene: 11. CDR3 nucleotides: TGTGCCAGCAGTTTGGGACAGCAGGCGGTTGGTAATGAAAAACTGTTTTTT. Translating it yields CASSLGQQAVGNEKLFF.

This clonotype appeared a few times. The chain recombines TRBV5-1 with TRBJ1-1; D gene ambiguous. The CDR3 totals 14 residues. Trimming took 0 bases from V and 8 from J, leaving 14 bases between them. CDR1 SGHRS and CDR2 YFSETQ come from the germline V gene. The DNA for the CDR3 is TGCGCCAGCAGCTTGGACGGACGGTCCGTGGAAGCTTTCTTT. Protein: CASSLDGRSVEAFF.

This clonotype was observed a handful of times. The chain uses TRBV5-1 and TRBJ2-3; D is unclear. This CDR3 is built from 13 residues. V gave up 7 bases and J gave up 6 bases, with 15 bases separating them. The germline V gene encodes CDR1 SGHRS and CDR2 YFSETQ. CDR3: CASSRSARDTQYF. CDR3 DNA sequence: TGCGCCAGCTCCCGAAGCGCGCGGGATACGCAGTATTTT. Full variable domain (missing parts from reference TRBV5-1 and TRBJ2-3): KAGVTQTPRYLIKTRGQQVTLSCSPISGHRSVSWYQQTPGQGLQFLFEYFSETQRNKGNFPGRFSGRQFSNSRSEMNVSTLELGDSALYLCASSRSARDTQYFGPGTRLTVL.

V is TRBV28 and J is TRBJ2-7; 10 nucleotides match TRBD2. From germline, CDR1 is MDHEN and CDR2 SYDVKM. The CDR3 sequence is 15 residues long. The trim removed 6 bases at V and 1 base at J, leaving 6 bases unmatched. CDR3 region: CASRIGLAASYEQYF. For the CDR3, the DNA is TGTGCCAGCAGGATAGGACTAGCGGCTTCCTACGAGCAGTACTTC.

The rearrangement links TRBV15 to TRBJ2-1, with 10 bases lining up with TRBD2. The CDR3 has 17 amino acids. Germline trimming cut 3 bases from V and 6 bases from J; bases unmatched to any gene: 11. The V gene's germline CDR1 is LNHNV and CDR2 YYDKDF (reference sequence). Written as DNA, the CDR3 is TGTGCCACCAGCAGCCCTTCACTAGCGGGAAGGTTCAATGAGCAGTTCTTC. Translation: CATSSPSLAGRFNEQFF.

The V gene is TRBV4-2, the J gene TRBJ2-5; perhaps TRBD2 as D (7 bases). The V end was cut by 4 bases, the J end by 4 bases, with 10 bases between. Germline values: CDR1 LGHNA, CDR2 YNFKEQ. This CDR3 is 13 amino acids long. CDR3 DNA sequence: TGTGCCAGCAGCCGAGGGGGGGCAGAGACCCAGTACTTC. Its translation: CASSRGGAETQYF.

CDR3 sequence (DNA): TGCAGCGTTGTCTCCCCAGTGATTCCCGAGACCCAGTACTTC. As protein: CSVVSPVIPETQYF. The chain recombines TRBV29-1 with TRBJ2-5; D is uncertain. Trimming took off 4 bases at V and 5 bases at J, with 17 bases between the two ends. CDR3 length: 14 residues. Per the germline V gene, CDR1 is SQVTM and CDR2 is ANQGSEA.

The V and J genes are TRBV20-1 and TRBJ1-3; D is undetermined. V was cut by 3 bases and J by 0 bases, with 6 bases left in between. Germline V gives CDR1 DFQATT, CDR2 SNEGSKA (reference sequence). This CDR3 region has 13 residues. The CDR3 here is CSASLFSGNTIYF. The CDR3 DNA reads as TGCAGTGCTAGTTTGTTCTCTGGAAACACCATATATTTT.

J is TRBJ1-1 and V is TRBV10-3, with D uncertain. The CDR3 spans 15 residues. The V gene's germline CDR1 is ENHRY and CDR2 SYGVKD. Trimming removed 5 bases from V and 3 bases from J, with 16 bases in between. CDR3 in DNA: TGTGCCATCAGTAGTAGCCCCAGCACGGACACTGAAGCTTTCTTT. Translated: CAISSSPSTDTEAFF.

The V call is TRBV4-3, the J call TRBJ1-2; 7 nucleotides match TRBD1. Germline trimming cut 4 bases from V and 1 base from J; bases unmatched to any gene: 6. This CDR3 comprises 15 residues. CDR1 and CDR2 from the germline V gene are LGHNA and YSLEER. The CDR3 reads CASSPGDRDNYGYTF. CDR3 bases: TGCGCCAGCAGCCCGGGAGACAGGGATAACTATGGCTACACCTTC.

This clonotype was seen a few times. The V and J genes are TRBV12-3 or TRBV12-4 and TRBJ2-2; TRBD2 is a possible D gene (6 bases). The CDR3 totals 17 residues. Trimming left V 2 bases short and J 4 bases short, with 17 bases between. The CDR3 is CASSLLIGSYSTGELFF. DNA of the CDR3: TGTGCCAGCAGTTTATTGATCGGGAGTTACTCCACCGGGGAGCTGTTTTTT.

The chain carries TRBV6-5 and TRBJ2-7, with D perhaps matching TRBD2 (5 bases). This CDR3 contains 13 residues. V shed 3 bases and J shed 6 bases, with 12 bases lying between them. Germline values: CDR1 MNHEY, CDR2 SVGAGI. The CDR3 coding sequence is TGTGCCAGCAGTTATAGTAGTGGGAGCGAGCAGTACTTC. The encoded protein is CASSYSSGSEQYF.

Ten or more counts support this clonotype. The chain combines TRBV29-1 with TRBJ2-7; the match to TRBD1 covers 8 bases. Germline loops: CDR1 SQVTM, CDR2 ANQGSEA. Losses at the gene ends were 3 bases for V and 6 bases for J; bases not matched to a gene: 7. CDR3 length: 13 amino acids. The CDR3 DNA reads as TGCAGCGTTGACCGTGACGGGACAGGCGAGCAGTACTTC. The encoded protein is CSVDRDGTGEQYF.